Below are 24 T cell receptor beta chains sequenced from a single sample in a study of metastatic and nonmetastatic thyroid tumors. All patients reached thyroid surgery having received no treatment beforehand. TCRdb recomputed clones from the PCR reads via MiXCR. The sample shows fewer than 20,000 clones, roughly a quarter of them seen only once. Input material: adjacent normal tissue. The receptor set was obtained from a female donor with papillary thyroid cancer or a benign thyroid nodule (not recorded which). Some clones in this sample may be carry-over from other donors' samples.

About this clone: Other nucleotide sequences from this sample produce the same CDR3. The chain uses TRBV20-1 and TRBJ2-7, with TRBD2 matching 11 bases. The ends lost 4 bases at V and 3 bases at J; junction bases unmatched: 2. The CDR3 is made up of 13 amino acids. CDR1 DFQATT and CDR2 SNEGSKA come from the germline V gene (reference sequence). This chain's CDR3 is CSATGLAGYEQYF. The CDR3 region has the DNA TGCAGTGCTACAGGACTAGCGGGCTACGAGCAGTACTTC.

This clone appeared many times. In the same sample, other DNA sequences code for this CDR3. The chain uses TRBV12-5 and TRBJ2-5, with D possibly matching TRBD2 (6 bases). This CDR3 region has 13 residues. Germline values: CDR1 LGHNT, CDR2 FRNRAP. V gave up 5 bases and J gave up 1 base, with 8 bases separating them. This chain's CDR3 is CASGGTFQETQYF. For the CDR3, the DNA is TGTGCTAGTGGTGGGACTTTCCAAGAGACCCAGTACTTC.

This sequence joins TRBV5-1 and TRBJ1-1; D not certain. Trimming cost V 4 bases and J 4 bases, with 11 bases left between them. The germline V gene has CDR1 SGHRS and CDR2 YFSETQ. This CDR3 region has 13 residues. CDR3 residues: CASSPGAVTEAFF. The CDR3 region has the DNA TGCGCCAGCAGCCCGGGAGCAGTCACTGAAGCTTTCTTT. The full variable domain, its missing parts supplied by reference TRBV5-1 and TRBJ1-1, is KAGVTQTPRYLIKTRGQQVTLSCSPISGHRSVSWYQQTPGQGLQFLFEYFSETQRNKGNFPGRFSGRQFSNSRSEMNVSTLELGDSALYLCASSPGAVTEAFFGQGTRLTVV.

In this sample, this clone turned up many times. The genes are TRBV20-1 and TRBJ2-5, with unresolved D. Trimming stripped 4 bases from V and 2 bases from J, with 8 bases between. This CDR3 region has 12 residues. Germline V gives CDR1 DFQATT, CDR2 SNEGSKA (reference sequence). The CDR3 protein is CSATDIQETQYF. In DNA form, the CDR3 reads TGCAGTGCTACTGACATACAAGAGACCCAGTACTTC.

This clone was seen a handful of times. One end of the junction is discordant with germline, which a read error may explain. The rearrangement uses TRBV20-1 and TRBJ2-6; 7 bases line up with TRBD2. CDR3 size: 14 residues. CDR1 is DFQATT and CDR2 is SNEGSKA in the germline V gene (reference sequence). The CDR3 bases are TGCAGAGCTAGGGAGGGCTCTGGGGCCAACGTACTGACTTTC. Amino acids: CRAREGSGANVLTF.

This clone was seen at least ten times. The chain uses TRBV7-3 and TRBJ2-1; TRBD1 matches at 8 bases. The CDR3 has 13 residues. Looked up from germline, CDR1 is SGHTA and CDR2 is FQGTGA. Trimming at V came to 6 bases and at J to 10 bases, leaving 8 bases not matched to a gene. CDR3 in DNA: TGTGCCAGCAGTCCACCAGGGGGCTACGAGCAGTTCTTC. Protein sequence: CASSPPGGYEQFF.

This clone was picked up many times. A single base separates this from a much larger clone, so it may be a read error. CDR3 protein: CASSTGDYGYTF. CDR3 nucleotide sequence: TGTGCCAGCAGTACAGGGGACTATGGCTACACCTTC. The J gene is TRBJ1-2, the V gene TRBV3-1; 7 positions agree with TRBD1. Looked up from germline, CDR1 is LGHDT and CDR2 is YNNKEL (reference sequence). The J segment lost 3 bases and the V segment lost 6 bases, leaving 1 base of the junction unmatched. This CDR3 has 12 amino acids.

The chain joins TRBV7-2 to TRBJ2-6; the D gene is possibly TRBD2 (6 bases). Germline V gene data show CDR1 as SGHTA and CDR2 as FQGNSA. Trimming pared 0 bases from V and 0 bases from J, leaving 15 bases between. The CDR3 loop spans 19 amino acids. The CDR3 nucleotides are TGTGCCAGCAGCTTAGCCTTCGGGGCGGGGAGCTCTGGGGCCAACGTCCTGACTTTC. Residues: CASSLAFGAGSSGANVLTF.

By proportion, this clone is medium-sized. This chain connects TRBV6-1 to TRBJ1-1, with a weak D call TRBD1 (5 bases). Germline V gene data show CDR1 as MNHNS and CDR2 as SASEGT. The V and J ends lost 5 bases and 5 bases respectively, with 15 bases between them. The CDR3 spans 14 residues. The chain's CDR3 is CASSLGREGTEAFF. The CDR3 DNA is TGTGCCAGCAGTCTTGGCAGGGAGGGAACTGAAGCTTTCTTT.

This clone was counted ten times or more. The gene calls are TRBV2 and TRBJ2-5; TRBD1 agrees at 8 bases. The germline V gene has CDR1 SNHLY and CDR2 FYNNEI. After removal of 2 bases from V and 5 bases from J, the junction contained 10 bases not matched to a gene. The CDR3 is 16 amino acids. The CDR3 loop is CASSEYWQGAGETQYF. DNA of the CDR3: TGTGCCAGCAGTGAATATTGGCAGGGGGCAGGGGAGACCCAGTACTTC.

About this clone: A junction boundary mismatches the germline segment, possibly from a read error. V usage is TRBV20-1 and J usage is TRBJ2-1; a weak D match, TRBD2 (5 bases). Germline V gene lookup returns CDR1 DFQATT and CDR2 SNEGSKA (reference sequence). The CDR3 spans 15 residues. CDR3 DNA: TGCAGTACTAGGGTCGGTCAGAGCTCCTACAATGAGCAGTTCTTC. It specifies CSTRVGQSSYNEQFF.

This clone is judged medium-sized. This rearrangement joins TRBV20-1 to TRBJ2-2; D remains ambiguous. Looked up from germline, CDR1 is DFQATT and CDR2 is SNEGSKA (reference sequence). CDR3 size: 13 residues. V gave up 6 bases and J gave up 5 bases, with 13 bases separating them. CDR3 protein: CSALPLNTGELFF. The CDR3 bases are TGCAGTGCCCTCCCCCTGAATACCGGGGAGCTGTTTTTT.

This clone was seen a handful of times. The chain couples TRBV6-1 to TRBJ2-2, with D perhaps TRBD2 (6 bases). The CDR3 has 16 amino acids. Trimming left V 4 bases short and J 0 bases short, with 12 bases between. In germline, CDR1 is MNHNS, CDR2 SASEGT. The CDR3 loop is CASSGGRQTNTGELFF. The CDR3, as DNA: TGTGCCAGCAGTGGGGGGAGGCAGACGAACACCGGGGAGCTGTTTTTT.

This clone is a singleton in its sample. Germline and junction disagree at one end, which may indicate a read error. The chain is built from TRBV5-1 and TRBJ1-2; the D is unclear. The germline V gene encodes CDR1 SGHRS and CDR2 YFSETQ. The CDR3 has 14 residues. CDR3 nucleotides: TGCGCCAGCAGCTTGGACATCTCGGGATATGACTACACCTTC. This encodes CASSLDISGYDYTF. The full variable domain, with the rest looked up from reference TRBV5-1 and TRBJ1-2, is KAGVTQTPRYLIKTRGQQVTLSCSPISGHRSVSWYQQTPGQGLQFLFEYFSETQRNKGNFPGRFSGRQFSNSRSEMNVSTLELGDSALYLCASSLDISGYDYTFGSGTRLTVV.

This clone appeared a single time. This chain uses TRBV7-8 with TRBJ1-1; TRBD1 might be the D (6 bases). This CDR3 spans 16 amino acids. Germline V gene sequence: CDR1 SGHVS, CDR2 FQNEAQ. V was pared by 4 bases and J by 2 bases, with 17 bases between. The chain's CDR3 is CASSSEEGGTNTEAFF. As DNA, the CDR3 is TGTGCCAGCAGCTCAGAAGAGGGGGGAACCAACACTGAAGCTTTCTTT.

There are a few counts of this clone. This chain joins TRBV6-2 or TRBV6-3 and TRBJ2-3; D possibly corresponds to TRBD1 (6 bases). The CDR3 loop spans 17 amino acids. The V gene lost 2 bases and the J gene lost 1 base, with 16 bases spanning the gap. CDR1 MNHEY and CDR2 SVGEGT come from the germline V gene. The CDR3 loop reads CASSYLPRDIRTDTQYF. CDR3 bases: TGTGCCAGCAGTTACCTTCCACGGGACATACGCACAGATACGCAGTATTTT.

The chain is built from TRBV20-1 and TRBJ2-1, with 7 nucleotides matching TRBD1. The CDR3 length is 15 residues. Germline CDR1 and CDR2: DFQATT and SNEGSKA (reference sequence). The J segment lost 13 bases and the V segment lost 0 bases, leaving 15 bases of the junction unmatched. The CDR3 region is CSARDSTGLGETQFF. CDR3 DNA sequence: TGCAGTGCTAGAGATTCGACAGGGTTGGGAGAGACTCAGTTCTTC.

This chain connects TRBV13 to TRBJ2-1, with a weak D call TRBD1 (6 bases). This CDR3 is built from 13 residues. V shed 4 bases and J shed 8 bases, with 12 bases lying between them. Germline V gene sequence: CDR1 PRHDT, CDR2 FYEKMQ (reference sequence). The CDR3 region is CASSSETGDEQFF. The DNA of the CDR3 is TGTGCCAGCAGCTCTGAGACAGGCGATGAGCAGTTCTTC. The full variable domain, completed using reference TRBV13 and TRBJ2-1, is AAGVIQSPRHLIKEKRETATLKCYPIPRHDTVYWYQQGPGQDPQFLISFYEKMQSDKGSIPDRFSAQQFSDYHSELNMSSLELGDSALYFCASSSETGDEQFFGPGTRLTVL.

The sample holds many counts of this clone. J is TRBJ1-1 and V is TRBV20-1; D is undetermined. V was cut by 0 bases and J by 1 base, with 12 bases left in between. The CDR3 is 15 amino acids. Germline assignment: CDR1 DFQATT and CDR2 SNEGSKA (reference sequence). In DNA, the CDR3 is TGCAGTGCTAGAGATCTTGATAGAAGGAACACTGAAGCTTTCTTT. Its translation: CSARDLDRRNTEAFF.

Within the sample, this clone is medium-sized. The chain recombines TRBV5-1 with TRBJ2-2, with TRBD2 matching over 12 bases. CDR1 and CDR2 from the germline V gene are SGHRS and YFSETQ. The CDR3 is 16 amino acids. Trimming at V came to 4 bases and at J to 7 bases, leaving 8 bases not matched to a gene. The CDR3 loop is CASSPRLAGVGGELFF. For the CDR3, the DNA is TGCGCCAGCAGCCCAAGACTAGCGGGAGTGGGCGGGGAGCTGTTTTTT.

This chain connects TRBV4-1 to TRBJ1-3, with a weak D call TRBD1 (5 bases). V was pared by 1 base and J by 0 bases, with 13 bases between. The CDR3 has 17 amino acids. Germline lookup yields CDR1 MGHRA and CDR2 YSYEKL. The CDR3 spells CASSQARLDNSGNTIYF. CDR3 DNA sequence: TGCGCCAGCAGCCAAGCCCGGCTGGACAACTCTGGAAACACCATATATTTT.

Of note for this clone: The identical CDR3 is also encoded by other nucleotide sequences in the sample. The chain couples TRBV20-1 to TRBJ2-1; 11 positions match TRBD2. The junction had 2 bases not matched to a gene; V was cut back by 6 bases and J by 4 bases. The germline V gene encodes CDR1 DFQATT and CDR2 SNEGSKA (reference sequence). The CDR3 covers 13 residues. The DNA of the CDR3 is TGCAGTGCCCGGACTAGCGGGTACAATGAGCAGTTCTTC. This gives the protein CSARTSGYNEQFF.

This clone was found many times. Here the CDR3 DNA reads TGTGCCAGCAGCCGATTAGACGTCTTCTCTGGAAACACCATATATTTT. Protein: CASSRLDVFSGNTIYF. The rearrangement links TRBV14 to TRBJ1-3; D is uncertain. The CDR3 has 16 amino acids. In germline, CDR1 is SGHDN, CDR2 FVKESK. V lost 4 bases and J lost 0, with 13 bases in between.

This clone occurred a few times. V is TRBV27 and J is TRBJ2-3; 7 positions match TRBD1. Germline CDR1 MNHEY, CDR2 SMNVEV (reference sequence). The CDR3 length is 14 residues. The V segment lost 5 bases and the J segment 3 bases; nucleotides outside the gene matches: 5. The CDR3 DNA sequence: TGTGCCAGCAGTGTGCAGGGGGATACAGATACGCAGTATTTT. It is translated as CASSVQGDTDTQYF.